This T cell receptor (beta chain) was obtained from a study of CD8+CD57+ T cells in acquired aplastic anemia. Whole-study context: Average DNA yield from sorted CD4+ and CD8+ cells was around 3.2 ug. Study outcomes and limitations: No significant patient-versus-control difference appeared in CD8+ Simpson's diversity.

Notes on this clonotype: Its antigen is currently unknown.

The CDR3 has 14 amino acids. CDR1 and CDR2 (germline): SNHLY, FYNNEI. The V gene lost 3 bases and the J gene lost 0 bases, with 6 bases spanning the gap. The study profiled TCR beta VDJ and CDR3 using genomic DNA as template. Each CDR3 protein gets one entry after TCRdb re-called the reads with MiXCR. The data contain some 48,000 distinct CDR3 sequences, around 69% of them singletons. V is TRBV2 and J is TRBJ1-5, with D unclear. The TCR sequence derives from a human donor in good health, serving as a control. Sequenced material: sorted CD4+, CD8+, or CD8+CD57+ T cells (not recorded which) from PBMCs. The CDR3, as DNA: TGTGCCAGCAGTGATGGGAATAGCAATCAGCCCCAGCATTTT. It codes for CASSDGNSNQPQHF.